The 10 T cell receptor beta chains listed next were all sequenced from one sample in a study of T cells in Graves' hyperthyroidism and ophthalmopathy (dated by TCRdb to between 2018 and 2021). The protocol used for the library was multiplex PCR. This sample was sequenced with an Illumina HiSeq 2000. TCR beta CDR3 regions were amplified from RNA transcripts. The TCR CDR3 was subjected to a first round of RT-PCR using the HTBI primer set and the Qiagen OneStep RT-PCR kit. The raw public reads went through TCRdb reprocessing: fastp at Q25, MiXCR clone calling, in-frame beta chains kept. Entries that share a CDR3 protein sequence are merged under the most common genes and DNA. A total of 550,000 to 700,000 distinct CDR3 sequences appear in this sample, approximately 15% of them only once. The ten largest clones capture approximately 4.2% of the sample. The material sequenced was blood. The receptors stem from a woman in her thirties or forties with Graves' ophthalmopathy.

CDR3 in DNA: TGTGCCCCCAAGGGGGCCACCTATGGCTACACCTTC. Translated, it gives CAPKGATYGYTF. This sequence joins TRBV2 and TRBJ1-2; 7 positions agree with TRBD1. The V segment lost 11 bases and the J segment 4 bases; nucleotides outside the gene matches: 7. Per germline, CDR1 SNHLY and CDR2 FYNNEI. The CDR3 is made up of 12 amino acids.

This clonotype came up a few times. The V call is TRBV7-8, the J call TRBJ2-5; 9 bases are a match to TRBD2. After removal of 1 base from V and 5 bases from J, the junction contained 11 bases not matched to a gene. In germline, CDR1 is SGHVS, CDR2 FQNEAQ. CDR3 length: 17 amino acids. CDR3 in DNA: TGTGCCAGCAGCTTAGGGGTAGCGGGAGCCTTCCCTGAGACCCAGTACTTC. Its translation: CASSLGVAGAFPETQYF.

This clonotype was seen more than once but under ten times. This chain joins TRBV19 and TRBJ1-5; weak D call: TRBD1 (5 bases). V dropped 3 bases and J dropped 5 bases, with 11 bases sitting between them. From germline, CDR1 is LNHDA and CDR2 SQIVND (reference sequence). The CDR3 sequence is 14 residues long. In DNA, the CDR3 is TGTGCCAGTAGTATCACGGGGCGCGATCAGCCCCAGCATTTT. It encodes CASSITGRDQPQHF.

This clonotype was observed many times. V gene TRBV9 combines with J gene TRBJ1-2; D is undetermined. The CDR3 sequence is 14 residues long. Germline V lookup: CDR1 SGDLS, CDR2 YYNGEE. V gave up 4 bases and J gave up 0 bases, with 10 bases separating them. As DNA, the CDR3 is TGTGCCAGCAGCCACAGCAGTTCTAACTATGGCTACACCTTC. This sequence encodes CASSHSSSNYGYTF.

V gene TRBV19 combines with J gene TRBJ2-4; D is unresolved. Between the trimmed V and J ends, which lost 3 bases and 7 bases, there was a span of 7 bases. The germline V gene encodes CDR1 LNHDA and CDR2 SQIVND (reference sequence). This CDR3 has 12 residues. Written as DNA, the CDR3 is TGTGCCAGTAGTATTTTGGGGAACATTCAGTACTTC. This encodes CASSILGNIQYF.

This clonotype came up many times. This rearrangement joins TRBV10-3 to TRBJ2-5, with D perhaps matching TRBD2 (6 bases). CDR1 is ENHRY, CDR2 SYGVKD, per germline. The CDR3 has 14 amino acids. The V end lost 4 bases, the J end lost 5 bases, and 14 bases lay between the germline ends. The CDR3 sequence: CAISADGRGETQYF. CDR3 coding DNA: TGTGCCATCAGTGCGGACGGGAGAGGGGAGACCCAGTACTTC.

The J gene is TRBJ1-2, the V gene TRBV7-9; no definite D call. V shed 5 bases and J shed 1 base, with 14 bases lying between them. The CDR3 has 15 amino acids. Germline V gene sequence: CDR1 SEHNR, CDR2 FQNEAQ (reference sequence). Here the CDR3 reads CASSRDLIVNYGYTF. The CDR3 nucleotides read TGTGCCAGCAGCCGCGACCTTATAGTTAACTATGGCTACACCTTC.

This clonotype appeared many times. The rearrangement joins TRBV6-1 to TRBJ2-7; 7 nucleotides line up with TRBD1. Germline assignment: CDR1 MNHNS and CDR2 SASEGT. The CDR3 extends over 14 amino acids. V dropped 5 bases and J dropped 2; count of bases not matched to a gene: 6. The CDR3 nucleotides read TGTGCCAGCAGTATTAGGGGACAGACCTACGAGCAGTACTTC. Translated: CASSIRGQTYEQYF.

This clonotype occurred many times. The rearrangement uses TRBV19 and TRBJ1-5, with 7 nucleotides matching TRBD1. Germline CDR1 reads LNHDA; CDR2 reads SQIVND (reference sequence). Unmatched junction bases numbered 5, after V lost 4 bases and J lost 5 bases. CDR3 length equals 14 residues. The CDR3 region is CASSRGGLDQPQHF. The CDR3 DNA reads as TGTGCCAGTAGTAGAGGGGGCTTGGATCAGCCCCAGCATTTT.

This clonotype was detected many times. The CDR3 DNA is TGTGCCACCAGTGATCAGGGACGACAGGGGAACACCGGGGAGCTGTTTTTT. Translated: CATSDQGRQGNTGELFF. V and J are TRBV24-1 and TRBJ2-2, with 7 nucleotides matching TRBD1. The CDR3 consists of 17 residues. CDR1 and CDR2 from the germline V gene are KGHDR and SFDVKD. V lost 3 bases, J lost 1 base, and 7 bases stayed unmatched.